This TCR beta chain was sequenced in a study of beta chain features in type 1 diabetes (dated by TCRdb to between 2017 and 2018). Looking at the study overall: Mean age, gender distribution, total cell number and subset yield did not differ between patients and healthy donors. Naive and central memory subsets were obtained from all 30 or so donors, but regulatory and stem cell-like memory subsets were isolated from only 8 patients and roughly 8 healthy donors. A total of around 110,000,000 sorted cells were examined across all samples, and a strong correlation was observed between cell number per subset and RNA yield. In the study, recently diagnosed type 1 diabetes patients and matched healthy donors were compared on the TCRB repertoires of their sorted circulating CD4+ T cell subsets.

The sample holds a few counts of this clone. Its antigen is unknown. Within one base of it there is no much larger clone, and no base qualities were kept. Results and caveats for the whole study, not just this receptor: In all four CD4+ subsets, TCRB CDR3 length was moderately but significantly shorter in type 1 diabetes patients. At VDJ recombination sites, type 1 diabetes patients had fewer insertions and more deleted nucleotides, which implies abnormalities in thymic rearrangement. Sequencing cDNA rather than genomic DNA could over-represent highly expressing activated cells, although activation and CD3 levels did not differ between groups. PCR may preferentially amplify shorter templates, but because patient and control samples were amplified and corrected together, any resulting skew would affect both groups equally. Because small numbers of individuals were included in the HLA sub-analyses, any influence of HLA type on TCRB rearrangement was left unresolved. Naive, central memory and regulatory TCRB repertoires appeared to be more alike among patients than among healthy donors.

The entire amount of isolated RNA was reverse transcribed using the High Capacity cDNA Reverse Transcription Kit, so the sequenced TCRB transcripts were expressed ones. Naive, central memory and regulatory T cell samples underwent deep immunoSEQ sequencing, averaging about 3.57 million total reads per sample. Sorted cells were lysed in RLT buffer, and RNA was extracted using DNase-treated RNeasy Micro or Mini kits according to cell number. Each cell subset was processed on its own to prevent cross-contamination, while patient and healthy donor samples were processed together. Using the immunoSEQ multiplex PCR, TCRB sequences were amplified from cDNA into 87-bp fragments spanning the CDR3 region. Sequencing of the amplicons was done on the Illumina HiSeq platform. In the authors' own workflow: PCR bias was computationally corrected using synthetic template baselines, reads within Hamming distance 2 were collapsed, and singletons that could not be merged were discarded. Reads were aligned against IMGT so that V, D and J genes, CDR3 length and insertions or deletions at six rearrangement sites could be assigned. Within each subset, clonotype counts were normalized to the number of sorted cells before true diversity and Gini coefficients were calculated with the tcR R package. The overlap coefficient, calculated on TCRB nucleotide sequences, was used to quantify repertoire sharing. As a proxy for the pre-selection repertoire, out-of-frame TCRB sequences from naive cells were analyzed. Held by TCRdb, this immuneACCESS table contains in-frame sequences only and omits some clones. Under half of the omission traces to an unresolved V gene where checked; the cause of the rest is unknown. The V and J calls and clone size are taken from that table; D and trimming were inferred from the DNA. The sample has 300,000 or so clones on record, around 15% of them singletons. Around 0.016% of the sample belongs to the ten largest clones.

A single peripheral blood draw of around 0.11 L on average was collected from each donor into heparinised tubes. Using a panel that included CD45RO, CCR7, CD25, CD127, CD95 and CD27, naive, central memory, regulatory and stem cell-like memory CD4+ T cells were sorted on a BD FACSAria II. A purity above 95% was achieved for all sorted populations. Right away, PBMCs were isolated by Lymphoprep density gradient centrifugation and were stained directly, with no culture step. So that batch effects would be minimized, each experiment stained and sorted samples in pairs, pairing one healthy donor with one patient. Material: naive CD4+ T cells from blood. The cell subset or site label, read with the paper, signifies: true naive CD4+ T cells. This TCR was sampled from a young man with type 1 diabetes.

The DNA is TGCGCCAGCAGCTTCGCACCGGGACAGGTGCAAGATACGCAGTATTTT. The encoded protein is CASSFAPGQVQDTQYF. The chain uses TRBV5-1 and TRBJ2-3; TRBD1 agrees with 8 junctional bases. The CDR3 has 16 amino acids, counting the end cysteine and phenylalanine. The DNA shown is the 48-base CDR3, in frame from base 1. The junction shows trimming of 2 bases on V and 5 bases on J, and the gene matches do not reach 10 bases of it. CDR1 and CDR2, per the germline V gene, are SGHRS and YFSETQ.